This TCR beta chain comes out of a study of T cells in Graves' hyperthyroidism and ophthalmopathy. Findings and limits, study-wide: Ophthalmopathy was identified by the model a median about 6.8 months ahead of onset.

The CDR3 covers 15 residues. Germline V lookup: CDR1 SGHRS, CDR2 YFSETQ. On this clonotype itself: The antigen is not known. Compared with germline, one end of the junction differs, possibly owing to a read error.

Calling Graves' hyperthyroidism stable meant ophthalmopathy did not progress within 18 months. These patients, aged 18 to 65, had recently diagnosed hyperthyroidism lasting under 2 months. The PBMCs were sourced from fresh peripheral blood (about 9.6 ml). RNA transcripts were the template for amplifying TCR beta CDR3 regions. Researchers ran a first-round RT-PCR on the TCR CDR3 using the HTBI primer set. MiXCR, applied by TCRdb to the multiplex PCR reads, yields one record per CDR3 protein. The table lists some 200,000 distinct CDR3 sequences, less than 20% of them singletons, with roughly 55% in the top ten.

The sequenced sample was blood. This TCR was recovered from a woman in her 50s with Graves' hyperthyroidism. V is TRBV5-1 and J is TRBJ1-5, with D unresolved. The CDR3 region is CASSALTSGRSSPNF. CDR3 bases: TGCGCCAGCAGCGCGTTAACTAGCGGGAGGTCAAGCCCCAATTTT.